Below, 10 T cell receptor beta chains from the same sample are listed, as sequenced in a study of identical twins. TCRdb ran MiXCR on the 5' RACE reads and lists one entry per CDR3 protein. This sample carries 500,000 to 700,000 distinct CDR3 sequences, around 7.4% of them seen once, and the ten largest clones take 1.6%. These data were also reused for a study on yellow fever vaccine responses in identical twins.

The specimen sequenced was PBMCs. These receptors all stem from a woman under 30 in good health.

This clonotype was seen ten or more times. V is TRBV5-5 and J is TRBJ1-1; D is unresolved. This CDR3 is built from 13 residues. V gave up 2 bases and J gave up 1 base, with 6 bases separating them. Germline V gene sequence: CDR1 SGHKS, CDR2 YYEKEE (reference sequence). The CDR3, as DNA: TGTGCCAGCAGCTTTTTGACGAACACTGAAGCTTTCTTT. Translation: CASSFLTNTEAFF.

This clonotype was seen more than once but under ten times. CDR3 sequence reads: CATLGASGSYNEQFF. Written as DNA, the CDR3 is TGTGCCACCCTAGGAGCTAGCGGGAGTTACAATGAGCAGTTCTTC. This chain connects TRBV7-8 to TRBJ2-1; 10 bases map to TRBD2. Germline V lookup: CDR1 SGHVS, CDR2 FQNEAQ. The CDR3 is 15 amino acids. The trim removed 10 bases at V and 4 bases at J, leaving 10 bases unmatched.

This clonotype was observed at least ten times. The chain combines TRBV12-3 or TRBV12-4 with TRBJ1-6; a weak D match, TRBD1 (5 bases). V dropped 3 bases and J dropped 7 bases, with 10 bases sitting between them. This CDR3 has 14 amino acids. The CDR3 nucleotides are TGTGCCAGCAGTTTGCGCAGGGACAATTCACCCCTCCACTTT. The encoded protein is CASSLRRDNSPLHF.

The chain recombines TRBV6-5 with TRBJ2-1, with 11 bases that match TRBD1. V lost 2 bases, J lost 7 bases, and 4 bases stayed unmatched. CDR1 is MNHEY, CDR2 SVGAGI, per germline. The CDR3 runs 15 residues. In nucleotides, the CDR3 is TGTGCCAGCAGTTACCACCGGGACAGGGGGAATGAGCAGTTCTTC. Protein product: CASSYHRDRGNEQFF.

This clonotype was seen a few times. The chain uses TRBV7-9 and TRBJ1-1; tentative D call: TRBD1 (6 bases). Looked up from germline, CDR1 is SEHNR and CDR2 is FQNEAQ (reference sequence). CDR3 size: 15 residues. Deletions cut 1 base from V and 4 bases from J, with 13 bases between. The DNA of the CDR3 is TGTGCCAGCAGCTTAGTTCAGGGGCGCAGCACTGAAGCTTTCTTT. This encodes CASSLVQGRSTEAFF.

This clonotype was seen many times. The chain couples TRBV7-2 to TRBJ2-1; D is ambiguous. Germline V gene sequence: CDR1 SGHTA, CDR2 FQGNSA. This CDR3 is 15 amino acids long. V was pared by 1 base and J by 5 bases, with 12 bases between. The CDR3 DNA reads TGTGCCAGCAGCTTAGATTTAGGATCACACAATGAGCAGTTCTTC. This translates into CASSLDLGSHNEQFF.

This clonotype has more than one count but fewer than ten. V and J are TRBV6-1 and TRBJ2-1; 9 bases agree with TRBD2. Per the germline V gene, CDR1 is MNHNS and CDR2 is SASEGT. There are 17 residues in the CDR3. The V segment lost 8 bases and the J segment 5 bases; nucleotides outside the gene matches: 16. The CDR3 sequence is CASPKTPLAGADNEQFF. The DNA for the CDR3 is TGTGCCAGCCCAAAGACCCCCTTAGCGGGGGCCGACAATGAGCAGTTCTTC.

This clonotype was seen a handful of times. The chain combines TRBV12-3 or TRBV12-4 with TRBJ1-2; 7 bases line up with TRBD1. There are 14 residues in the CDR3. J was trimmed by 4 bases and V by 6 bases; bases with no gene match: 8. The chain's CDR3 is CASRDRLESYGYTF. The CDR3 bases are TGTGCCAGCAGGGACAGGTTGGAGTCCTATGGCTACACCTTC.

The rearrangement links TRBV12-3 or TRBV12-4 to TRBJ2-2; tentatively, D is TRBD1 (5 bases). V lost 6 bases and J 7 bases, leaving 18 bases between the germline ends. The CDR3 sequence is 15 residues long. CDR3 coding DNA: TGTGCCAGCAGCATGGGTGGGGCATGGGGCGGGGAGCTGTTTTTT. This sequence encodes CASSMGGAWGGELFF.

This clonotype has ten or more counts. The chain links TRBV20-1 to TRBJ1-3; 9 bases agree with TRBD1. CDR1 and CDR2 from the germline V gene are DFQATT and SNEGSKA (reference sequence). The CDR3 is made up of 14 amino acids. V was pared by 6 bases and J by 4 bases, with 7 bases of the junction left unmatched. The DNA of the CDR3 is TGCAGTGCGCAGACAGGGGGGCACGGAAACACCATATATTTT. This codes for CSAQTGGHGNTIYF.